A single sample gave rise to the 28 T cell receptor beta chains below, sequenced in a study of brain T cells in children with intractable seizures. TCRdb's table, derived via immunoSEQ multiplex PCR, lists solely in-frame clones and lacks some. The table lists about 64,000 clones, roughly 95% of them singletons. The sample here was peripheral blood, taken at surgery. The receptors shown here come from a boy under three years old with focal cortical dysplasia and intractable seizures.

The CDR3 reads CASSLDASGGSTDTQYF. Written as DNA, the CDR3 is TGTGCCAGCAGCTTAGATGCTAGCGGAGGAAGCACAGATACGCAGTATTTT. The chain carries TRBV11-2 and TRBJ2-3; TRBD2 matches at 7 bases. The CDR3 is 17 amino acids. Germline-derived CDR1 and CDR2 are SGHAT and FQNNGV. Trimming took 0 bases from V and 0 from J; bases not matched to a gene: 6.

The chain uses TRBV24-1 and TRBJ2-7, with D unresolved. The V and J ends lost 3 bases and 3 bases respectively, with 5 bases between them. CDR3 length equals 12 residues. Germline V CDR1 and CDR2: KGHDR, SFDVKD. The CDR3 sequence is CATSDENYEQYF. The DNA of the CDR3 is TGTGCCACCAGTGATGAGAACTACGAGCAGTACTTC.

The rearrangement joins TRBV7-2 to TRBJ2-3, with TRBD2 matching 9 bases. CDR3 size: 17 residues. The germline V gene has CDR1 SGHTA and CDR2 FQGNSA. The trim removed 5 bases at V and 5 bases at J, leaving 14 bases unmatched. CDR3 in amino acids: CASSPPDGGRAVDTQYF. The CDR3 nucleotides read TGTGCCAGCAGCCCCCCTGACGGCGGGAGGGCGGTAGATACGCAGTATTTT.

The chain links TRBV28 to TRBJ1-5; TRBD1 matches at 9 bases. Trimming took 6 bases from V and 7 from J; bases not matched to a gene: 10. The CDR3 spans 15 residues. The germline V gene encodes CDR1 MDHEN and CDR2 SYDVKM. The CDR3 region is CASRNPGQGLQPQHF. The CDR3 nucleotides read TGTGCCAGCAGAAATCCGGGACAGGGATTACAGCCCCAGCATTTT.

This rearrangement joins TRBV5-1 to TRBJ2-3; 7 bases agree with TRBD2. The CDR3 covers 16 residues. Germline V lookup: CDR1 SGHRS, CDR2 YFSETQ. J was trimmed by 3 bases and V by 0 bases; bases with no gene match: 7. As DNA, the CDR3 is TGCGCCAGCAGCTTGGCCCCTAGCGGAGGAACAGATACGCAGTATTTT. Encoded protein: CASSLAPSGGTDTQYF.

The chain combines TRBV6-6 with TRBJ1-2; D is uncertain. V gave up 5 bases and J gave up 6 bases, with 4 bases separating them. The CDR3 sequence is 10 residues long. CDR1 MNHNY and CDR2 SVGAGI come from the germline V gene (reference sequence). CDR3 amino acids: CASSQNGYTF. CDR3 in DNA: TGTGCCAGCAGTCAGAATGGCTACACCTTC.

V is TRBV12-3 or TRBV12-4 and J is TRBJ2-2; D unclear. V dropped 3 bases and J dropped 8 bases, with 10 bases sitting between them. The CDR3 is 13 amino acids. The CDR3 is CASSLVSLGELFF. The CDR3 DNA is TGTGCCAGCAGTTTGGTCTCTCTTGGGGAGCTGTTTTTT.

The chain recombines TRBV7-9 with TRBJ2-3; the D call may be TRBD1 or TRBD2 (6 bases each). Germline CDR1 reads SEHNR; CDR2 reads FQNEAQ (reference sequence). This CDR3 is 16 amino acids long. Between the trimmed V and J ends, which lost 5 bases and 0 bases, there was a span of 15 bases. The CDR3 DNA sequence: TGTGCCAGCAGCCAACCGGAGGGACACAGCACAGATACGCAGTATTTT. The encoded protein is CASSQPEGHSTDTQYF.

The chain couples TRBV7-2 to TRBJ2-3, with 12 positions matching TRBD2. Germline trimming cut 4 bases from V and 0 bases from J; bases unmatched to any gene: 5. The V gene's germline CDR1 is SGHTA and CDR2 FQGNSA. This CDR3 comprises 17 residues. As DNA, the CDR3 is TGTGCCAGCAGCTCCACCGGGACTAGCGGGAGCACAGATACGCAGTATTTT. Protein product: CASSSTGTSGSTDTQYF.

This chain links TRBV6-4 with TRBJ2-2, with D possibly called TRBD1 or TRBD2 (5 bases each). Trimming cost V 4 bases and J 6 bases, with 12 bases left between them. Germline CDR1 reads MRHNA; CDR2 reads SNTAGT. This CDR3 comprises 14 residues. CDR3 amino acids: CASSAGAGSGELFF. CDR3 bases: TGTGCCAGCAGTGCCGGGGCAGGCTCCGGGGAGCTGTTTTTT.

V and J are TRBV7-9 and TRBJ2-7; 11 positions match TRBD2. V was clipped by 3 bases and J by 7 bases; unmatched bases: 11. This CDR3 spans 16 amino acids. CDR1 and CDR2 (germline): SEHNR, FQNEAQ (reference sequence). CDR3 loop: CASSFPSTSGTKEQYF. CDR3 nucleotides: TGTGCCAGCAGCTTTCCGTCGACTAGCGGGACCAAAGAGCAGTACTTC.

This chain joins TRBV19 and TRBJ1-1, with 10 bases identical to TRBD1. Germline V gene data show CDR1 as LNHDA and CDR2 as SQIVND (reference sequence). The CDR3 totals 17 residues. J gave up 0 bases and V 5 bases, and 9 bases lay outside the gene matches. CDR3 nucleotides: TGTGCCAGTAGTCCGATCGACAGGGGGCCCCTGAACACTGAAGCTTTCTTT. Translation: CASSPIDRGPLNTEAFF.

The chain has TRBV2 and TRBJ2-7; 7 nucleotides align to TRBD1. The junction had 2 bases not matched to a gene; V was cut back by 6 bases and J by 0 bases. CDR1 SNHLY and CDR2 FYNNEI come from the germline V gene. The CDR3 length is 13 residues. CDR3 sequence: CASRGTASYEQYF. The DNA of the CDR3 is TGTGCCAGCAGGGGGACAGCCTCCTACGAGCAGTACTTC.

CDR3 sequence reads: CARGLARTDTQYF. CDR3 DNA sequence: TGTGCCAGGGGACTAGCGAGAACAGATACGCAGTATTTT. This rearrangement joins TRBV21-1 to TRBJ2-3; TRBD2 was called by the table and not checked on the DNA. TRBV21-1 is classified as a pseudogene. The CDR3 spans 13 residues.

The chain combines TRBV19 with TRBJ2-1; no clear D gene. Per germline, CDR1 LNHDA and CDR2 SQIVND (reference sequence). This CDR3 is 15 amino acids long. The germline V and J ends were trimmed by 7 bases and 7 bases, with 20 bases remaining between them. CDR3 loop: CASTNLGPPRNEQFF. CDR3 DNA: TGTGCCAGTACCAACTTAGGGCCCCCGAGGAATGAGCAGTTCTTC.

The genes are TRBV10-3 and TRBJ2-2; the match to TRBD1 covers 7 bases. With 8 bases clipped from V and 6 bases from J, the junction kept 9 bases outside the gene matches. Germline loops: CDR1 ENHRY, CDR2 SYGVKD. CDR3 length: 14 amino acids. CDR3 DNA sequence: TGTGCCATCGGGAGACAGGGAAGGGCCGGGGAGCTGTTTTTT. The encoded protein is CAIGRQGRAGELFF.

V usage is TRBV7-8 and J usage is TRBJ1-3, with D unclear. CDR1 and CDR2 from the germline V gene are SGHVS and FQNEAQ. This CDR3 spans 15 amino acids. V was pared by 5 bases and J by 0 bases, with 11 bases between. This CDR3 reads CASSPEVLSGNTIYF. In DNA, the CDR3 is TGTGCCAGCAGCCCGGAGGTCCTCTCTGGAAACACCATATATTTT.

The chain combines TRBV6-1 with TRBJ1-2, with D possibly TRBD1 on 5 matching bases. The CDR3 runs 18 residues. V lost 3 bases, J lost 4 bases, and 24 bases lay in between. The germline V gene has CDR1 MNHNS and CDR2 SASEGT. CDR3 DNA sequence: TGTGCCAGCAGTGAGGGACTACACCTACCCACCCGCCCCTATGGCTACACCTTC. This translates into CASSEGLHLPTRPYGYTF.

This chain links TRBV19 with TRBJ2-1; no clear D gene. The V end was cut by 7 bases, the J end by 9 bases, with 13 bases between. Germline assignment: CDR1 LNHDA and CDR2 SQIVND (reference sequence). CDR3 length: 12 residues. The CDR3 protein is CASIPTSGEQFF. The CDR3 DNA is TGTGCCAGTATCCCAACTTCGGGTGAGCAGTTCTTC.

The chain carries TRBV19 and TRBJ1-1, with TRBD1 as a possible D gene (5 bases). The V and J ends lost 7 bases and 1 base respectively, with 13 bases between them. Germline loops: CDR1 LNHDA, CDR2 SQIVND (reference sequence). There are 14 residues in the CDR3. This CDR3 reads CASTLKGTNTEAFF. The DNA for the CDR3 is TGTGCCAGTACCCTCAAAGGGACGAACACTGAAGCTTTCTTT.

V and J are TRBV4-2 and TRBJ1-1; D is undetermined. Germline V gene lookup returns CDR1 LGHNA and CDR2 YNFKEQ. V was shortened by 0 bases and J by 12 bases, with 14 bases between the two germline ends. CDR3 length equals 13 residues. The DNA for the CDR3 is TGTGCCAGCAGCCAAGATTTGGGTGACCGAACTTTCTTT. It specifies CASSQDLGDRTFF.

This chain connects TRBV6-2 or TRBV6-3 to TRBJ1-1, with 8 bases matching TRBD1. The CDR3 consists of 15 residues. Losses at the gene ends were 1 base for V and 2 bases for J; bases not matched to a gene: 3. The V gene's germline CDR1 is MNHEY and CDR2 SVGEGT. For the CDR3, the DNA is TGTGCCAGCAGTTACTTCGGACAGGGAAACACTGAAGCTTTCTTT. It translates to CASSYFGQGNTEAFF.

The V and J genes are TRBV4-1 and TRBJ2-1; weak D call: TRBD2 (5 bases). This CDR3 has 13 amino acids. V was cut by 4 bases and J by 10 bases, with 14 bases left in between. Germline CDR1 is MGHRA and CDR2 is YSYEKL. The CDR3 DNA follows: TGCGCCAGCAGCCGACTAACCGAGCGGGAGCAGTTCTTC. Translated, it gives CASSRLTEREQFF.

The chain combines TRBV27 with TRBJ1-2; no clear D gene. The CDR3 is 13 amino acids. V lost 4 bases to trimming and J lost 4 bases, with 10 bases between them. CDR1 is MNHEY, CDR2 SMNVEV, per germline (reference sequence). Here the CDR3 DNA reads TGTGCCAGCAGTTCCCGGGAGGCCTATGGCTACACCTTC. It codes for CASSSREAYGYTF.

The rearrangement uses TRBV7-2 and TRBJ2-3; D unclear. The CDR3 runs to 12 residues. V lost 3 bases and J lost 5, with 6 bases in between. Germline V gene data show CDR1 as SGHTA and CDR2 as FQGNSA. The chain's CDR3 is CASSFLIDTQYF. CDR3 DNA: TGTGCCAGCAGCTTCCTTATAGATACGCAGTATTTT.

The gene calls are TRBV5-1 and TRBJ2-7; the match to TRBD1 covers 8 bases. The CDR3 has 16 amino acids. V was clipped by 3 bases and J by 2 bases; unmatched bases: 10. CDR1 is SGHRS and CDR2 is YFSETQ in the germline V gene. The CDR3 region is CASSYGGDRNTYEQYF. In DNA form, the CDR3 reads TGCGCCAGCAGCTATGGAGGGGACAGGAATACCTACGAGCAGTACTTC. The variable domain in full, with the rest retrieved from reference TRBV5-1 and TRBJ2-7, is KAGVTQTPRYLIKTRGQQVTLSCSPISGHRSVSWYQQTPGQGLQFLFEYFSETQRNKGNFPGRFSGRQFSNSRSEMNVSTLELGDSALYLCASSYGGDRNTYEQYFGPGTRLTVT.

V and J are TRBV5-1 and TRBJ2-3, with 7 bases lining up with TRBD2. Germline-derived CDR1 and CDR2 are SGHRS and YFSETQ. V gave up 4 bases and J gave up 6 bases; unmatched junction bases: 11. This CDR3 is built from 15 residues. CDR3 bases: TGCGCCAGCAGCGCGATTCGCCGGCGGGAGGATACGCAGTATTTT. This gives the protein CASSAIRRREDTQYF.

The chain employs TRBV5-1 and TRBJ2-3, with D perhaps TRBD1 (5 bases). The V and J ends lost 0 bases and 8 bases respectively, with 19 bases between them. Germline V gene lookup returns CDR1 SGHRS and CDR2 YFSETQ. The CDR3 has 16 residues. As DNA, the CDR3 is TGCGCCAGCAGCTTGGGTTATGGGAAGGGGCAAGGTACGCAGTATTTT. Translation: CASSLGYGKGQGTQYF.